This T cell receptor beta chain was sequenced for a study of vaccination effects on CD4 cells after COVID-19. The repertoire was sequenced with immunoSEQ multiplex PCR; TCRdb's copy has only in-frame clones and lacks some. The sample yields roughly 71,000 clones, around 81% seen once. Study outcomes and limitations: Long after vaccination, the clones induced by infection and by vaccine shrank markedly in size.

The CDR3 sequence is 14 residues long. Per germline, CDR1 ENHRY and CDR2 SYGVKD. V lost 8 bases to trimming and J lost 3 bases, with 16 bases between them. Sequencing in the ViraFEST assay came after antigen-specific CD4+ T cells had been expanded with viral peptide pools, which were used to stimulate PBMC. Isolation of CD4+ T cells took place after around 10 days of culture. Participants completed two doses of the BNT162b2 or mRNA-1273 vaccine. People in the vaccine group had not been infected with SARS-CoV-2 before, and their nucleocapsid antibodies were negative. Every well housed two million PBMC, which grew in culture alongside 9 to 10 IU/ml IL-2 and around 9.4 ug/ml peptides. Half-medium exchanges with IL-2 medium took place on days 3 and 7. Turning to this clone: Antigen unknown.

The material was CD4+ T cells from PBMCs cultured with HCoV-229E spike peptides, obtained after COVID-19 vaccination. This chain joins TRBV10-3 and TRBJ1-1, with D perhaps TRBD1 (5 bases). This sequence was found in a human donor who received a COVID-19 vaccine. The CDR3 coding sequence is TGTGCCATCGGGCGGGGCAGGGATGACACTGAAGCTTTCTTT. It translates to CAIGRGRDDTEAFF.